The 27 T cell receptor beta chains in this list originate from one sample, sequenced in a study of tumor-infiltrating lymphocytes in localized non-small cell lung cancer. The repertoire was sequenced with immunoSEQ multiplex PCR; TCRdb's copy has only in-frame clones and lacks some. The sample has thousands of clones; 65% to 85% are singletons. Sequenced: uninvolved lung tissue not adjacent to the tumor. Receptors originate from a human donor with non-small cell lung cancer.

The rearrangement links TRBV15 to TRBJ1-5; possible D gene TRBD1, 5 bases. The V end lost 2 bases, the J end lost 4 bases, and 12 bases lay between the germline ends. Germline V lookup: CDR1 LNHNV, CDR2 YYDKDF (reference sequence). The length of the CDR3 is 15 residues. As DNA, the CDR3 is TGTGCCACCAGCAGATCGAGGGCAGGGAATCAGCCCCAGCATTTT. Translated, it gives CATSRSRAGNQPQHF. Using reference TRBV15 and TRBJ1-5 for the parts outside the CDR3, the full variable domain is DAMVIQNPRYQVTQFGKPVTLSCSQTLNHNVMYWYQQKSSQAPKLLFHYYDKDFNNEADTPDNFQSRRPNTSFCFLDIRSPGLGDTAMYLCATSRSRAGNQPQHFGDGTRLSIL.

The table lists this clone with a few counts. The chain couples TRBV25-1 to TRBJ1-4; TRBD1 agrees at 8 bases. Germline V gene lookup returns CDR1 MGHDK and CDR2 SYGVNS. V lost 2 bases, J lost 8 bases, and 7 bases stayed unmatched. The CDR3 length is 15 residues. CDR3 sequence: CASSETRQGKEKLFF. The DNA of the CDR3 is TGTGCCAGCAGTGAAACCAGACAGGGGAAAGAAAAACTGTTTTTT.

The V and J genes are TRBV30 and TRBJ2-7, with 7 bases fitting TRBD1. Germline lookup yields CDR1 GTSNPN and CDR2 SVGIG (reference sequence). With V trimmed by 0 bases and J by 3 bases, 8 bases remained unmatched. This CDR3 is 15 amino acids long. CDR3 amino acids: CAWSVRRAGGYEQYF. The CDR3 nucleotides read TGTGCCTGGAGTGTACGAAGGGCAGGGGGCTACGAGCAGTACTTC. The full variable domain, with the rest looked up from reference TRBV30 and TRBJ2-7, is SQTIHQWPATLVQPVGSPLSLECTVEGTSNPNLYWYRQAAGRGLQLLFYSVGIGQISSEVPQNLSASRPQDRQFILSSKKLLLSDSGFYLCAWSVRRAGGYEQYFGPGTRLTVT.

The V and J genes are TRBV2 and TRBJ2-2, with 8 nucleotides matching TRBD1. Germline V lookup: CDR1 SNHLY, CDR2 FYNNEI. The trim removed 7 bases at V and 4 bases at J, leaving 2 bases unmatched. The CDR3 consists of 13 residues. The CDR3 loop is CASKGQGTGELFF. The CDR3 bases are TGTGCCAGCAAAGGACAGGGCACCGGGGAGCTGTTTTTT.

The chain joins TRBV5-3 to TRBJ1-5; D remains ambiguous. TRBV5-3 is recorded as an ORF, its role being uncertain. Trimming took off 5 bases at V and 6 bases at J, with 18 bases between the two ends. CDR3 length equals 15 residues. CDR3: CARRGDASISQPQHF. The CDR3 DNA reads as TGTGCCAGAAGGGGAGACGCGAGTATCAGTCAGCCCCAGCATTTT.

This clone was detected only once. The rearrangement uses TRBV12-1 and TRBJ1-1. TRBV12-1 is shown as a pseudogene. This CDR3 is 16 amino acids long. CDR3 in amino acids: CASSFGHEKAVTEAFF. Here the CDR3 DNA reads TGTGCCAGCAGCTTTGGGCATGAAAAGGCGGTAACTGAAGCTTTCTTT.

This sequence joins TRBV5-6 and TRBJ1-4; D unresolved. The CDR3 has 15 residues. CDR1 and CDR2 from the germline V gene are SGHDT and YYEEEE. Trimming removed 0 bases from V and 0 bases from J, with 6 bases in between. The CDR3 sequence is CASSLGPATNEKLFF. The CDR3 DNA reads as TGTGCCAGCAGCTTGGGGCCAGCAACTAATGAAAAACTGTTTTTT.

CDR3 in DNA: TGTGCCAGCAGTGAAGAAAGGGGGAATGAAAAACTGTTTTTT. It yields the protein CASSEERGNEKLFF. The chain carries TRBV6-1 and TRBJ1-4; possible D gene TRBD1, 6 bases. The germline CDR1 and CDR2 sequences are MNHNS and SASEGT. The CDR3 totals 14 residues. V shed 1 base and J shed 5 bases, with 8 bases lying between them.

J is TRBJ2-5 and V is TRBV15; no clear D gene. The CDR3 extends over 15 amino acids. V was pared by 0 bases and J by 1 base, with 9 bases between. Germline V gives CDR1 LNHNV, CDR2 YYDKDF (reference sequence). CDR3: CATSRDRSTQETQYF. DNA for the CDR3: TGTGCCACCAGCAGAGATCGATCAACCCAAGAGACCCAGTACTTC. The complete variable domain, with remaining parts taken from reference TRBV15 and TRBJ2-5, reads DAMVIQNPRYQVTQFGKPVTLSCSQTLNHNVMYWYQQKSSQAPKLLFHYYDKDFNNEADTPDNFQSRRPNTSFCFLDIRSPGLGDTAMYLCATSRDRSTQETQYFGPGTRLLVL.

This clone was observed a single time. V and J are TRBV7-9 and TRBJ1-5; maybe TRBD1 (5 bases). Trimming took 5 bases from V and 3 from J, leaving 17 bases between them. Germline CDR1 reads SEHNR; CDR2 reads FQNEAQ (reference sequence). The CDR3 is 16 amino acids. CDR3 bases: TGTGCCAGCAGCGGGGGTGCAGAGGCACTCAATCAGCCCCAGCATTTT. This gives the protein CASSGGAEALNQPQHF.

This clone was seen once. The chain joins TRBV7-3 to TRBJ2-3, with D perhaps matching TRBD2 (5 bases). Germline CDR1 and CDR2: SGHTA and FQGTGA. Trimming pared 6 bases from V and 0 bases from J, leaving 13 bases between. The CDR3 consists of 15 residues. The CDR3 reads CASSLTRASTDTQYF. CDR3 bases: TGTGCCAGCAGTCTTACTAGAGCTAGCACAGATACGCAGTATTTT.

The chain combines TRBV15 with TRBJ2-7; D may correspond to TRBD1 or TRBD2 (5 bases each). Germline CDR1 and CDR2: LNHNV and YYDKDF (reference sequence). The CDR3 loop spans 15 amino acids. Trimming removed 0 bases at V and 0 bases at J, with 9 bases between. The CDR3 is CATSRDGGISYEQYF. The CDR3 bases are TGTGCCACCAGCAGAGATGGGGGAATCTCCTACGAGCAGTACTTC.

V gene TRBV5-6 combines with J gene TRBJ1-1; D remains unclear. CDR3 length: 12 residues. CDR1 and CDR2 from the germline V gene are SGHDT and YYEEEE. Trimming removed 2 bases from V and 10 bases from J, with 12 bases in between. The CDR3 is CASSFGPSRAFF. The CDR3 DNA sequence: TGTGCCAGCAGCTTCGGACCGAGTCGAGCTTTCTTT.

The chain links TRBV7-2 to TRBJ2-3; 12 bases are shared with TRBD2. V shed 5 bases and J 3 bases; nucleotides not matched to a gene: 3. The CDR3 is 15 amino acids. Germline V gene sequence: CDR1 SGHTA, CDR2 FQGNSA. Here the CDR3 DNA reads TGTGCCAGCAGCAAGACTAGCGGGAGTACAGATACGCAGTATTTT. Its protein is CASSKTSGSTDTQYF.

The chain recombines TRBV27 with TRBJ1-1; D gene unclear. CDR3 size: 16 residues. The V gene's germline CDR1 is MNHEY and CDR2 SMNVEV (reference sequence). Deletions cut 3 bases from V and 1 base from J, with 15 bases between. The CDR3 DNA sequence: TGTGCCAGCAGTTTTATCCGGACCGTAACGAACACTGAAGCTTTCTTT. It translates to CASSFIRTVTNTEAFF.

The V gene is TRBV4-3, the J gene TRBJ1-1; tentative D call: TRBD1 (5 bases). The CDR3 has 14 residues. CDR1 and CDR2 from the germline V gene are LGHNA and YSLEER. V lost 1 base and J lost 2, with 8 bases in between. CDR3: CASSQGDRNTEAFF. CDR3 coding DNA: TGCGCCAGCAGCCAAGGTGACAGAAACACTGAAGCTTTCTTT.

The chain carries TRBV2 and TRBJ1-2; perhaps TRBD1 as D (6 bases). There are 13 residues in the CDR3. The V end was cut by 8 bases, the J end by 2 bases, with 12 bases between. CDR1 SNHLY and CDR2 FYNNEI come from the germline V gene. The CDR3 sequence is CASLRDRNYGYTF. The CDR3 DNA reads as TGTGCCAGCCTCAGAGACAGGAACTATGGCTACACCTTC.

The gene calls are TRBV4-3 and TRBJ1-4, with 9 bases aligning to TRBD1. CDR1 and CDR2 from the germline V gene are LGHNA and YSLEER. The CDR3 covers 16 residues. The ends lost 4 bases at V and 8 bases at J; junction bases unmatched: 11. The CDR3 region has the DNA TGCGCCAGCAGCCCGGGACAGGGTACGGTGGGGGAAAAACTGTTTTTT. Its protein is CASSPGQGTVGEKLFF.

The CDR3 spells CASTPGTGSGANVLTF. CDR3 bases: TGTGCCAGTACCCCTGGGACAGGCTCTGGGGCCAACGTCCTGACTTTC. V and J are TRBV19 and TRBJ2-6; 8 bases fit TRBD1. This CDR3 contains 16 residues. V dropped 7 bases and J dropped 0; count of bases not matched to a gene: 5. Germline V gene lookup returns CDR1 LNHDA and CDR2 SQIVND (reference sequence).

The chain recombines TRBV4-1 with TRBJ2-7, with 9 bases aligning to TRBD2. This CDR3 comprises 15 residues. Unmatched junction bases numbered 9, after V lost 6 bases and J lost 3 bases. CDR1 is MGHRA, CDR2 YSYEKL, per germline. For the CDR3, the DNA is TGCGCCAGCAGTCCAGCGGGAGGTATTTACTACGAGCAGTACTTC. Translated: CASSPAGGIYYEQYF.

This chain joins TRBV7-9 and TRBJ1-1, with TRBD1 identical over 10 bases. Germline trimming cut 5 bases from V and 4 bases from J; bases unmatched to any gene: 16. This CDR3 spans 18 amino acids. The germline CDR1 and CDR2 sequences are SEHNR and FQNEAQ (reference sequence). CDR3 amino acids: CASSRTLLPGQGSTEAFF. The CDR3 DNA is TGTGCCAGCAGCAGAACACTTCTTCCGGGACAGGGGAGCACTGAAGCTTTCTTT.

The chain links TRBV10-2 to TRBJ2-3; D remains ambiguous. The CDR3 totals 14 residues. Trimming cost V 0 bases and J 6 bases, with 10 bases left between them. The germline CDR1 and CDR2 sequences are WSHSY and SAAADI. CDR3: CASSESTPWDTQYF. DNA of the CDR3: TGCGCCAGCAGTGAGTCAACACCTTGGGATACGCAGTATTTT.

The chain links TRBV7-9 to TRBJ2-3; 8 nucleotides align to TRBD2. The CDR3 is 15 residues long. Trimming removed 4 bases from V and 1 base from J; junction bases left unmatched: 4. Germline CDR1 SEHNR, CDR2 FQNEAQ (reference sequence). The CDR3 spells CASSSTSDGTDTQYF. The CDR3 coding sequence is TGTGCCAGCAGCTCGACTAGCGATGGCACAGATACGCAGTATTTT.

The V and J genes are TRBV11-2 and TRBJ1-1, with a tentative D call TRBD1 (6 bases). The CDR3 has 13 residues. Germline V lookup: CDR1 SGHAT, CDR2 FQNNGV. Trimming left V 5 bases short and J 1 base short, with 8 bases between. CDR3 bases: TGTGCCAGCAGCCAACAGGGGAACACTGAAGCTTTCTTT. This encodes CASSQQGNTEAFF. Based on the CDR3 plus reference TRBV11-2 and TRBJ1-1, the full variable domain is EAGVAQSPRYKIIEKRQSVAFWCNPISGHATLYWYQQILGQGPKLLIQFQNNGVVDDSQLPKDRFSAERLKGVDSTLKIQPAKLEDSAVYLCASSQQGNTEAFFGQGTRLTVV.

The chain carries TRBV29-1 and TRBJ2-7; D is perhaps TRBD1 (6 bases). CDR3 length: 14 amino acids. V lost 8 bases to trimming and J lost 7 bases, with 24 bases between them. Germline V CDR1 and CDR2: SQVTM, ANQGSEA. CDR3 sequence (DNA): TGCAGCCTCCTGGGGGCCAGGGTATGTCGGGAGCAGTACTTC. Its translation is CSLLGARVCREQYF.

This clone was detected once. The J gene is TRBJ2-1, the V gene TRBV7-2; 9 bases match TRBD2. The J segment lost 8 bases and the V segment lost 5 bases, leaving 13 bases of the junction unmatched. The germline V gene encodes CDR1 SGHTA and CDR2 FQGNSA. This CDR3 is built from 16 residues. CDR3 coding DNA: TGTGCCAGCAGCCCCCTGGGTCTAGCGGGAAGGGATGAGCAGTTCTTC. This gives the protein CASSPLGLAGRDEQFF.

The J gene is TRBJ1-6, the V gene TRBV5-1; a possible D gene is TRBD1 (5 bases). There are 15 residues in the CDR3. V lost 2 bases and J 7 bases, leaving 13 bases between the germline ends. Germline V CDR1 and CDR2: SGHRS, YFSETQ. CDR3 loop: CASSFSQGTNSPLHF. CDR3 coding DNA: TGCGCCAGCAGCTTTAGTCAGGGAACGAATTCACCCCTCCACTTT.